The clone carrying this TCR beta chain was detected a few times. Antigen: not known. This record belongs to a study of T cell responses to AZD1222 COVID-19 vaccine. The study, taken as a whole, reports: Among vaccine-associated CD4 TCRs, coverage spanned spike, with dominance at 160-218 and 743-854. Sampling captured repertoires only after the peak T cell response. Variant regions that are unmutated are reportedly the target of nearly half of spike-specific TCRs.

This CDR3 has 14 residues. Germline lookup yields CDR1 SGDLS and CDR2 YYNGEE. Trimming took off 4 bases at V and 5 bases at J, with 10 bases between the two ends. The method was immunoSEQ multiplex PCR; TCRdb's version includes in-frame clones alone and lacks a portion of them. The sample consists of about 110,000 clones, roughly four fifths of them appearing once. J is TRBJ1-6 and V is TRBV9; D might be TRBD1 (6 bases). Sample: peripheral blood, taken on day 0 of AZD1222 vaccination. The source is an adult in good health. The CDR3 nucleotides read TGTGCCAGCAGCATCGAGGGGGATAATTCACCCCTCCACTTT. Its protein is CASSIEGDNSPLHF.